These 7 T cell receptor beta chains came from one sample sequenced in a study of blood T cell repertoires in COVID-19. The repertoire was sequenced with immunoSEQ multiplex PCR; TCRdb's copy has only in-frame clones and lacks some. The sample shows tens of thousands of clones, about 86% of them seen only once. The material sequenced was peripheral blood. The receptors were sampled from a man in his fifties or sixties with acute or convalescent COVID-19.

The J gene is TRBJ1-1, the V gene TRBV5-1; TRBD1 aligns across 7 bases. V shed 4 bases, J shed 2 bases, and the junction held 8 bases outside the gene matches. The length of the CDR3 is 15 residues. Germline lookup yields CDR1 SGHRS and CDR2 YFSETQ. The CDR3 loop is CASSPQGQRNTEAFF. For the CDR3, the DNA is TGCGCCAGCAGCCCACAGGGACAGAGAAACACTGAAGCTTTCTTT.

CDR3 nucleotide sequence: TGTGCCAGCAGTTCCCCGGGACTGAACATGAACACTGAAGCTTTCTTT. Its translation: CASSSPGLNMNTEAFF. The rearrangement joins TRBV28 to TRBJ1-1, with a weak D call TRBD1 (5 bases). V was cut by 4 bases and J by 0 bases, with 15 bases left in between. The CDR3 has 16 amino acids. The germline gives CDR1 MDHEN, CDR2 SYDVKM. Full variable domain (rest looked up from reference TRBV28 and TRBJ1-1): DVKVTQSSRYLVKRTGEKVFLECVQDMDHENMFWYRQDPGLGLRLIYFSYDVKMKEKGDIPEGYSVSREKKERFSLILESASTNQTSMYLCASSSPGLNMNTEAFFGQGTRLTVV.

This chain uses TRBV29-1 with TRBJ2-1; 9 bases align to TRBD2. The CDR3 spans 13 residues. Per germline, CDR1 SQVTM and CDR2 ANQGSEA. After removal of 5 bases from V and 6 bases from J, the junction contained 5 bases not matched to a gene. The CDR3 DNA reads TGCAGCGTTCTAGCGGGACGGGGCAATGAGCAGTTCTTC. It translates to CSVLAGRGNEQFF.

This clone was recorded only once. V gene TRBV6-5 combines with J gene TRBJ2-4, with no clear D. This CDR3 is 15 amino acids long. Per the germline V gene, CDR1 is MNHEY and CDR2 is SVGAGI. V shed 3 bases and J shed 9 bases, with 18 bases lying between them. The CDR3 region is CASSYVADTMGIQYF. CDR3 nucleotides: TGTGCCAGCAGTTATGTCGCGGATACCATGGGCATTCAGTACTTC.

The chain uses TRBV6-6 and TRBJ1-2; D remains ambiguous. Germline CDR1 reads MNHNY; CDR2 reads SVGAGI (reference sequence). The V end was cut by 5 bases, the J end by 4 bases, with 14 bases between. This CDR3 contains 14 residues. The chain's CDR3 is CASSPRGAAYGYTF. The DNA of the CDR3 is TGTGCCAGCAGTCCACGGGGAGCGGCCTATGGCTACACCTTC.

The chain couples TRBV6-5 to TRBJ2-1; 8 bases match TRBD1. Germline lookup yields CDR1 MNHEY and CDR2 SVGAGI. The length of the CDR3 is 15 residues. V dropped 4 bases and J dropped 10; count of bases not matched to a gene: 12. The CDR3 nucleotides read TGTGCCAGCAGTTCCAGGGGGCGCGTAAATTACGAGCAGTTCTTC. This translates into CASSSRGRVNYEQFF.

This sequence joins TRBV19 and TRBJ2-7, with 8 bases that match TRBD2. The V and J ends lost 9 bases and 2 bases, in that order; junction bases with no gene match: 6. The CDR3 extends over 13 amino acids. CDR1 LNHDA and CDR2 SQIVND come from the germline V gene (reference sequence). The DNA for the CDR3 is TGTGCCAGAGAGCGGGAGTCCGCCTACGAGCAGTACTTC. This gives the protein CARERESAYEQYF.